This T cell receptor beta chain was identified in a study of OX40 agonist ivuxolimab in advanced cancers. Turning to the overall study: The costimulatory receptor OX40 (CD134) was targeted by ivuxolimab, a fully human IgG2 agonistic monoclonal antibody. Intravenous ivuxolimab was administered to patients every 2 weeks at six dose levels: 0.01, 0.1, 0.3, 1.5, 3 and 10 mg/kg. Of the approximately 50 patients in dose escalation, 19 had hepatocellular carcinoma, roughly 15 had melanoma, 9 had renal cell carcinoma and 9 had head and neck cancer. In the dose-escalation cohort, around 80% of patients were male, and the mean age was around 65 years with a range of about 20 to 90. Patients were allowed to have had prior anti-PD-1, anti-PD-L1 or anti-CTLA-4 therapy, and 40% of the dose-escalation patients had been treated with checkpoint inhibitors. Partial responses occurred in three dose-escalation patients: two with cutaneous melanoma and one with hepatocellular carcinoma. The point of sequencing TCRbeta in the periphery was to test whether ivuxolimab changed TCR sequence diversity and drove clonal T-cell expansion. The paper describes the monotherapy dose-escalation part (N of about 52 patients) of the phase I trial of ivuxolimab. The investigation overall reported the following: Low levels of normalized T-cell clonal expansion were also seen in some patients who did not respond. In the 0.1-3.0 mg/kg groups, partial responders were among the patients with the lowest normalized peripheral clonal expansion, particularly in CD8+ T cells. On average, CD8+ T cells showed more expanded clones than CD4+ T cells after ivuxolimab. Antigen specificity was not determined for the clonally expanded peripheral T cells. At doses of 0.1 to 3.0 mg/kg, clonal expansion of both CD4+ and CD8+ T cells in blood was seen between baseline and week 6.

Genomic DNA was extracted from sorted cells for sequencing of the TCRbeta CDR3 region. TCRbeta CDR3 regions were sequenced using the immunoSEQ Assay. Not all clones reach the TCRdb copy of this immuneACCESS table, which keeps in-frame sequences only. Checked studies attribute under half of the gap to unresolved V genes and leave the rest unexplained. The sample data list some 70,000 clones, and 75% to 90% of these were observed just once. The ten largest clones capture approximately 2.6% of the sample. The trial excluded patients who had a history of autoimmune disease or who were on systemic immunosuppression. Peripheral blood for TCR sequencing was drawn from every dose cohort at baseline, at cycle 4 day 1 and at cycle 7 day 1. The samples were taken from a phase I, first-in-human, multicenter, open-label dose-escalation trial of ivuxolimab. The trial enrolled adults with locally advanced or metastatic head and neck squamous cell, hepatocellular, melanoma or renal cell carcinoma. CD4+ and CD8+ T cells were sorted separately from peripheral blood before TCR sequencing.

As concerns this clone: It has no known antigen specificity. Per-nucleotide qualities are absent, and no much larger clonotype sits a single base away.

Source: CD4+ or CD8+ T cells sorted from blood, taken in a trial of the OX40 agonist ivuxolimab. The origin of this receptor is an adult with an advanced solid tumor such as melanoma, head and neck, liver or kidney cancer.

DNA sequence: TGTGCCAGCAGCTCGACAGGGCGAAGCAATCAGCCCCAGCATTTT. Its protein reads: CASSSTGRSNQPQHF. Here the chain combines TRBV7-9 and TRBJ1-5; 7 bases in between match TRBD1. The CDR3 goes from the cysteine to the phenylalanine over 15 residues. The read is trimmed to its CDR3 DNA, 45 bases read in frame from base 1. Sequences SEHNR (CDR1) and FQNEAQ (CDR2) are obtained from the germline V gene (reference sequence). V ends up 4 bases short and J 1 base short, with an unmatched junction base count of 4.